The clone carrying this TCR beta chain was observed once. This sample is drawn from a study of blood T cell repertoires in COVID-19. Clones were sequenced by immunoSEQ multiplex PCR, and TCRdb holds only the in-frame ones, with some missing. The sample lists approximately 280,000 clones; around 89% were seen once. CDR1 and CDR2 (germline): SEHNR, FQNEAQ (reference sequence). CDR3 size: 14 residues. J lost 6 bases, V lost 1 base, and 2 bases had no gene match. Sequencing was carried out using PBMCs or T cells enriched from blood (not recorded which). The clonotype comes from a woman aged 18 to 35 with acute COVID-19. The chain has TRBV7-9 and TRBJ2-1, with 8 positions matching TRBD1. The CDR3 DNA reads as TGTGCCAGCAGCTTAGGGACAGGGTCCAATGAGCAGTTCTTC. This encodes CASSLGTGSNEQFF.